Each of the 3 T cell receptor beta chains below was sequenced from the same sample in a study of regulatory T cells in long-lasting Graves disease. Time point meaning: persistent/refractory GD, antithyroid drugs over 5 years with positive TRAb. The TCR library used RNA extracted from PBMCs. Building of the TCR beta libraries involved iRepertoire HTBI primers and Arm-PCR of CDR3 regions. One entry per CDR3 protein results from TCRdb running MiXCR on the multiplex PCR reads. Of 450,000 or so distinct CDR3 sequences listed, around a fifth are singletons. This specimen was peripheral blood mononuclear cells (PBMCs), taken when the disease was refractory, from a patient treated with antithyroid drugs. These TCRs come from a female donor with Graves disease.

As concerns this clonotype: A read error is the likely source, as a far larger clone sits one nucleotide away. The chain employs TRBV12-3 or TRBV12-4 and TRBJ2-4; no clear D gene. The length of the CDR3 is 12 residues. CDR3 in amino acids: CASSLLEGGHTF. The CDR3 DNA reads TGTGCCAGCAGTTTACTAGAAGGTGGCCACACCTTC.

This clonotype was recorded many times. This chain connects TRBV2 to TRBJ1-5, with D tentatively TRBD1 (5 bases). Looked up from germline, CDR1 is SNHLY and CDR2 is FYNNEI. V shed 5 bases and J shed 0 bases, with 11 bases lying between them. The CDR3 loop spans 15 amino acids. The CDR3 sequence is CASSREGTSNQPQHF. The CDR3, as DNA: TGTGCCAGCAGTCGAGAGGGGACTAGCAATCAGCCCCAGCATTTT.

The chain is built from TRBV7-9 and TRBJ2-7, with no clear D. Between the trimmed V and J ends, which lost 5 bases and 3 bases, there was a span of 14 bases. In germline, CDR1 is SEHNR, CDR2 FQNEAQ (reference sequence). This CDR3 is 14 amino acids long. CDR3 residues: CASSPPAGRYEQYF. DNA for the CDR3: TGTGCCAGCAGCCCCCCCGCAGGACGCTACGAGCAGTACTTC.